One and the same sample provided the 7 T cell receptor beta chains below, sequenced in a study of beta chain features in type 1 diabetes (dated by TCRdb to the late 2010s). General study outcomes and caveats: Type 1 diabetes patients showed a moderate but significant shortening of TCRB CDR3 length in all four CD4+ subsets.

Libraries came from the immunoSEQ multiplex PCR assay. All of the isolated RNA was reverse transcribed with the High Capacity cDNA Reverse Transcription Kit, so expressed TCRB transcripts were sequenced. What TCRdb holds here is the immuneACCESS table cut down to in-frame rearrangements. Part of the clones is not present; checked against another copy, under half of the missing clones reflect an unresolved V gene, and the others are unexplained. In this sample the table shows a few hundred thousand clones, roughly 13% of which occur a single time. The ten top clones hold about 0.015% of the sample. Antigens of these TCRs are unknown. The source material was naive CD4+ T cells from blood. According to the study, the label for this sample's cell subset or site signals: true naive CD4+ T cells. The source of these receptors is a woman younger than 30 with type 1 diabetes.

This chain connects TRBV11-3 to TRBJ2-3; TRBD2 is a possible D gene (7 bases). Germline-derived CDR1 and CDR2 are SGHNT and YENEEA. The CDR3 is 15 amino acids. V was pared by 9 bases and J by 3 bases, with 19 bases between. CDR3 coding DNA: TGTGCCAGTTCCTGGGGGCGGGAGCCGACAGATACGCAGTATTTT. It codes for CASSWGREPTDTQYF.

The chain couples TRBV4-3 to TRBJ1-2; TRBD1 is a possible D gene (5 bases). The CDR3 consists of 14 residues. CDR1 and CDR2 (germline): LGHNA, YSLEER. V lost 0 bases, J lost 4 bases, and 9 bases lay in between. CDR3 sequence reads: CASSQEGAGYGYTF. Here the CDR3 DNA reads TGCGCCAGCAGCCAAGAAGGGGCCGGCTATGGCTACACCTTC.

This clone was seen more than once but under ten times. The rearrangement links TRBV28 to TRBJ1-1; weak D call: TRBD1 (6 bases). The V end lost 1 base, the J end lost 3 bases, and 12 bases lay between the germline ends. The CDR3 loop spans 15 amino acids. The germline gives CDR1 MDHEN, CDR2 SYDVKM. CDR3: CASSLLTGSDTEAFF. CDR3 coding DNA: TGTGCCAGCAGTTTATTAACAGGGAGTGACACTGAAGCTTTCTTT.

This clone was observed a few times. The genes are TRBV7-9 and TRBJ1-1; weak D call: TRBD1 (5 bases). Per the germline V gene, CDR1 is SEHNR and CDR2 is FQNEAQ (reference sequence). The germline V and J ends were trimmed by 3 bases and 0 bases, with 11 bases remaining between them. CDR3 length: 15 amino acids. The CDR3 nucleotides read TGTGCCAGCAGCTTTGGGGCCCCATTGAACACTGAAGCTTTCTTT. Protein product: CASSFGAPLNTEAFF.

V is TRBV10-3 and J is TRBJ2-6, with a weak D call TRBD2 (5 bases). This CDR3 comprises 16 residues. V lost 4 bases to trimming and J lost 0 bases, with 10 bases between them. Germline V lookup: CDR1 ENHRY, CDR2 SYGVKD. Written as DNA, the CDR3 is TGTGCCATCAGTGGACGGAGCGGCTCTGGGGCCAACGTCCTGACTTTC. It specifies CAISGRSGSGANVLTF.

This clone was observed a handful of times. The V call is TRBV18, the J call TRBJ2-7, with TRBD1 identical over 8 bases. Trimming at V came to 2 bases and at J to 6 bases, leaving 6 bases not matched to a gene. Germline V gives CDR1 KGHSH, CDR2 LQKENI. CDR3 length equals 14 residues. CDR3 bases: TGTGCCAGCTCACCAACGGACAGGGAGGCCGAGCAGTACTTC. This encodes CASSPTDREAEQYF.

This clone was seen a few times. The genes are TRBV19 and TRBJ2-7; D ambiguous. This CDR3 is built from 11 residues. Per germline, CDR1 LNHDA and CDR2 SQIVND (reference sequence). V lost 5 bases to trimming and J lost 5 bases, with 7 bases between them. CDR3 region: CASSVADEQYF. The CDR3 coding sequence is TGTGCCAGTAGTGTGGCAGACGAGCAGTACTTC.